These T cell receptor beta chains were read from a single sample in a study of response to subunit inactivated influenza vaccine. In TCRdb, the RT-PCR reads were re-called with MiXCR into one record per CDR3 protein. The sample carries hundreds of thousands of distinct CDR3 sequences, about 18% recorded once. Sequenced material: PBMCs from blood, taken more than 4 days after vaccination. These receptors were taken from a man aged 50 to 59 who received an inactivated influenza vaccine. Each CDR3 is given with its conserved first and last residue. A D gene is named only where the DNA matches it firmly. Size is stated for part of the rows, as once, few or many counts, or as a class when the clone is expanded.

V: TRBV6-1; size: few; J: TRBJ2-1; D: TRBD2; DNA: TGTGCCAGCAGCCAGGCACTAGCGGTAAACAATGAGCAGTTCTTC; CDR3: CASSQALAVNNEQFF
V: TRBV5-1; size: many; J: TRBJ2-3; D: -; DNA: TGCGCCAGCGGGGCAGGGGAGTACACAGATACGCAGTATTTT; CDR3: CASGAGEYTDTQYF
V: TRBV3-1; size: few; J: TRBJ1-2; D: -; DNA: TGTGCCAGCAGCCAAGATTCGGGAGGGGACTATGGCTACACCTTC; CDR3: CASSQDSGGDYGYTF
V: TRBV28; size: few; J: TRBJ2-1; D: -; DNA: TGTGCCAGCAAAAGGGCGAGCTCCTACAATGAGCAGTTCTTC; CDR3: CASKRASSYNEQFF
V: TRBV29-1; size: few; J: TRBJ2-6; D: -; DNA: TGCAGCGTTGCTCCGACCTCTGGGGCCAACGTCCTGACTTTC; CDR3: CSVAPTSGANVLTF
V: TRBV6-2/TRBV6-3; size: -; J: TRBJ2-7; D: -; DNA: TGTGCCAGCAGCTATAATCTCACGTACGAGCAGTACTTC; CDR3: CASSYNLTYEQYF
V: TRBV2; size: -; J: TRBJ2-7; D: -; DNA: TGTGCCAGCAGGTGGGACCGCACCTACGAGCAGTACTTC; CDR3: CASRWDRTYEQYF
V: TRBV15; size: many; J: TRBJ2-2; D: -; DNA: TGTGCCACCAGCAGAGATGGGCGAGCTAACACCGGGGAGCTGTTTTTT; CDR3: CATSRDGRANTGELFF
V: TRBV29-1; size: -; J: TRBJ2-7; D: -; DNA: TGCAGCGTCGCGCTCTCAGGGGGGAAGCAGTACTTC; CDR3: CSVALSGGKQYF
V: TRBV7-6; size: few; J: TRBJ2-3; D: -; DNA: TGTGCCAGCAGACACACTAGCACAGATACGCAGTATTTT; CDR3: CASRHTSTDTQYF
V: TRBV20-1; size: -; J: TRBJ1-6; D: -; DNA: TGCAGTGCGAACACAGGCCACTATAATTCACCCCTCCACTTT; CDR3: CSANTGHYNSPLHF
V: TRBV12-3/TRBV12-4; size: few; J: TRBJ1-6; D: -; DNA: TGTGCCAGCAGGCGACAGGCGTATTCACCCCTCCACTTT; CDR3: CASRRQAYSPLHF
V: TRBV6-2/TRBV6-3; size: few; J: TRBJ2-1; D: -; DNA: TGTGCCAGCAACGCCCGGGACACCTACAATGAGCAGTTCTTC; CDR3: CASNARDTYNEQFF
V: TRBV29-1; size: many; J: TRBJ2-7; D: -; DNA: TGCAGCGTTGGGACGGGCGAGCAGTACTTC; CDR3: CSVGTGEQYF
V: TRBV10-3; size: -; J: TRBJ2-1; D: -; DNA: TGTGCCATCAGTGAGAGGGGGGCTACAGGGGCCTCTGAGCAGTTCTTC; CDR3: CAISERGATGASEQFF
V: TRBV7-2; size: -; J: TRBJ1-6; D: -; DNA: TGTGCCAGCAGCTTAGGCGGCCGGTGGCCCCTCCACTTT; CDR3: CASSLGGRWPLHF
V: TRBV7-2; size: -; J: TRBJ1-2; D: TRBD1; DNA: TGTGCCAGCAGCTCTTTGGGGACAGCTAACTATGGCTACACCTTC; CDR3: CASSSLGTANYGYTF
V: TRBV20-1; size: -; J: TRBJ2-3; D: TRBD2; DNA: TGCAGTGCTCCAAAGACTAGCGGAATAGATACGCAGTATTTT; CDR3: CSAPKTSGIDTQYF
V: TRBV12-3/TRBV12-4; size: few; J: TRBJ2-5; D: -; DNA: TGTGCCAGCAGTTTAGACGGAAAACAAGAGACCCAGTACTTC; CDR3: CASSLDGKQETQYF
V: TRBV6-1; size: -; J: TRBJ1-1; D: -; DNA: TGTGCCAGCAGTAGACTCCGGGGAATGGGGAACACTGAAGCTTTCTTT; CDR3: CASSRLRGMGNTEAFF
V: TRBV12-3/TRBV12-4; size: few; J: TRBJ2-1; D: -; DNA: TGTGCCAGCAGTTTAGCTGCCGCGAAGTTCTTC; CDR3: CASSLAAAKFF
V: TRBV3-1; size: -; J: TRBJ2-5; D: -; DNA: TGTGCCAGCAGCCAAGTACCAGCGGGTGCCCAAGAGGGCCAGTACTTC; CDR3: CASSQVPAGAQEGQYF
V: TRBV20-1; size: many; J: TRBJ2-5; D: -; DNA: TGCAGTGCTAGAGAAAGTACTCGCCAAGAGACCCAGTACTTC; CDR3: CSARESTRQETQYF
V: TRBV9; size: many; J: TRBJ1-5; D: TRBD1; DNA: TGTGCCAGCAGCGTAGGTTCAGGGGGTCAGCCCCAGCATTTT; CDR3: CASSVGSGGQPQHF
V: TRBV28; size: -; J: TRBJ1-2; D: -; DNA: TGTGCCAGCAGACCACAGGGCGAAGTCTATGGCTACACCTTC; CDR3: CASRPQGEVYGYTF
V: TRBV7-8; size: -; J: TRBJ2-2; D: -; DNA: TGTGCCAGCAGCTTCAGGGTACCGACCGGGGAGCTGTTTTTT; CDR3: CASSFRVPTGELFF
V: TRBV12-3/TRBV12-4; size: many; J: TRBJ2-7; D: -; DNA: TGTGCCAGCAGTTTCGGGGCGCAGGGGGGCTACGAGCAGTACTTC; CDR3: CASSFGAQGGYEQYF
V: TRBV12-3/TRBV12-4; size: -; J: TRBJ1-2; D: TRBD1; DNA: TGTGCCAGCAGTGGACAGGGTTACTATGGCTACACCTTC; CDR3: CASSGQGYYGYTF
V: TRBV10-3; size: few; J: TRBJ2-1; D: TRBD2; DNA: TGTGCCATCAGTGCAGTAGTAGCGGGAGTGCAGGATGAGCAGTTCTTC; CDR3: CAISAVVAGVQDEQFF
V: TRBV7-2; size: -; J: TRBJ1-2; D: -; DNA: TGTGCCAGCAGCCCCCCCGCCTATGGCTACACCTTC; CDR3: CASSPPAYGYTF
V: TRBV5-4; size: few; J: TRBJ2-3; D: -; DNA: TGTGCCAGCAGCATAGCTGATACGCAGTATTTT; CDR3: CASSIADTQYF
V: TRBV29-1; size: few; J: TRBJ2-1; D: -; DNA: TGCAGCGTTGAGACTCTCAGCTCCTACAATGAGCAGTTCTTC; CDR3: CSVETLSSYNEQFF
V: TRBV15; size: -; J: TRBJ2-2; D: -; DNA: TGTGCCACCAGCGGACAGACCAACACCGGGGAGCTGTTTTTT; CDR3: CATSGQTNTGELFF
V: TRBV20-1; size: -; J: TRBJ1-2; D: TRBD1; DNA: TGCAGTGCTCGGACAGGGGAGCACTATGGCTACACCTTC; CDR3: CSARTGEHYGYTF
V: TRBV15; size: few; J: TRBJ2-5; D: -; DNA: TGTGCCACCAGCCACAACGCGGGGAGAGAGACCCAGTACTTC; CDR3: CATSHNAGRETQYF
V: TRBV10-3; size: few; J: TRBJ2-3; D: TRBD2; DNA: TGTGCCATCAGTGAGTCGGGTGCGGGGGGCGTGGATACGCAGTATTTT; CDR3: CAISESGAGGVDTQYF
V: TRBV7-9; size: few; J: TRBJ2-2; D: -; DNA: TGTGCCAGCAGCTCCGGAACAGGGTTAAGCACCGGGGAGCTGTTTTTT; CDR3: CASSSGTGLSTGELFF